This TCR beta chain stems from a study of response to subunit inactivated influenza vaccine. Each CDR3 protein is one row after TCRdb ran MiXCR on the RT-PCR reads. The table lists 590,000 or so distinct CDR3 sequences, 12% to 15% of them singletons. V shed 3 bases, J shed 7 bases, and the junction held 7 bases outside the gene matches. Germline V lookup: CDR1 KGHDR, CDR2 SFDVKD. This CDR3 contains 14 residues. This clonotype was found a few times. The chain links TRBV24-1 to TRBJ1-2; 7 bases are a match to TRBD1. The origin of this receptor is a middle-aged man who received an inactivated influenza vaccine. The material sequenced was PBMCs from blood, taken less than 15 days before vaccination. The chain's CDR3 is CATSDRNRGGGYTF. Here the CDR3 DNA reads TGTGCCACCAGTGATCGAAACAGGGGTGGTGGCTACACCTTC.